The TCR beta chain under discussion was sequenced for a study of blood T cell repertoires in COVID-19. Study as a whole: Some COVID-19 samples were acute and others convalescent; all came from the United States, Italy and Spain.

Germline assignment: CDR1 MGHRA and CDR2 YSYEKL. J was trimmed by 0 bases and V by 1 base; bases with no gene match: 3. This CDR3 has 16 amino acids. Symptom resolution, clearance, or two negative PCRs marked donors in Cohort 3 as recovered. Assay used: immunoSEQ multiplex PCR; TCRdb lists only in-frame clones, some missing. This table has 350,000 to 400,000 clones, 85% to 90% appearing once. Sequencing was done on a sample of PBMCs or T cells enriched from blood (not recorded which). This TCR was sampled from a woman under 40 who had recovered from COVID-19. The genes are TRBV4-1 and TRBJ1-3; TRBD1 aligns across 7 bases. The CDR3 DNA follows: TGCGCCAGCAGCCAAGGACAGGGTGACTCTGGAAACACCATATATTTT. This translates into CASSQGQGDSGNTIYF.